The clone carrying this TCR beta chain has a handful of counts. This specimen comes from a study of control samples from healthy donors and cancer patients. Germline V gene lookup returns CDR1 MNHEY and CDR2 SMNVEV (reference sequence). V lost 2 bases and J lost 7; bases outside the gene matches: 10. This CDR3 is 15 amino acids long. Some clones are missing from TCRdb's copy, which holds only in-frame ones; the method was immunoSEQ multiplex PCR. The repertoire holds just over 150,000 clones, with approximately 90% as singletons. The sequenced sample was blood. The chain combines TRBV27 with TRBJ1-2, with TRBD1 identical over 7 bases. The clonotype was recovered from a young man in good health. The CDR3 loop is CASSLEGATTGGYTF. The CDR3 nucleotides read TGTGCCAGCAGTTTAGAGGGGGCGACGACGGGTGGCTACACCTTC.